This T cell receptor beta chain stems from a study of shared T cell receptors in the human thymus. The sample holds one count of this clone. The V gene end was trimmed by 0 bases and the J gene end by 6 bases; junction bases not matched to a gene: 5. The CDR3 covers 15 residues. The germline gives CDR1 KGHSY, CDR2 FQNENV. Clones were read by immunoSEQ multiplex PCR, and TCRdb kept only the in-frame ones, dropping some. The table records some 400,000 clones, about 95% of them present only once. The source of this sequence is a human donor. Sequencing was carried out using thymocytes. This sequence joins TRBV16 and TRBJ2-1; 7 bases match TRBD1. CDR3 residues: CASSQSGTEINEQFF. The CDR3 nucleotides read TGTGCCAGCAGCCAATCGGGGACAGAAATCAATGAGCAGTTCTTC.